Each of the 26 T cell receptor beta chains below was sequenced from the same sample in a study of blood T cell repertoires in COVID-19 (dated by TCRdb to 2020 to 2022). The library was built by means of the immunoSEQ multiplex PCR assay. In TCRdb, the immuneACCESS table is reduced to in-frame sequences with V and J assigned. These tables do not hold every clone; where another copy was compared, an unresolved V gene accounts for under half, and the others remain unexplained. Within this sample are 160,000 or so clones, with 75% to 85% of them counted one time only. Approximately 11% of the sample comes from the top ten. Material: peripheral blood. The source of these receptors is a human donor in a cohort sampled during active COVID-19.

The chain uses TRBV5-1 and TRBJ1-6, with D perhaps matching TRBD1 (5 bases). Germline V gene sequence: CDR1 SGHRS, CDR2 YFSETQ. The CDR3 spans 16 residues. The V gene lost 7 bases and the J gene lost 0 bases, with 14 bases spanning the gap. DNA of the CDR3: TGCGCCAGCCCCTCGGAGGGGAGCTCCTATAATTCACCCCTCCACTTT. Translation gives CASPSEGSSYNSPLHF.

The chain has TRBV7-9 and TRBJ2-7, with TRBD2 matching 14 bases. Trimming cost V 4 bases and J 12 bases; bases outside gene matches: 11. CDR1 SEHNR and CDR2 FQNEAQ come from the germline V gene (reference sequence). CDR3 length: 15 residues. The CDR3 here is CASSSRLGLAGASYF. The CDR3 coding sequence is TGTGCCAGCAGCTCGCGATTGGGACTAGCGGGAGCTTCGTACTTC. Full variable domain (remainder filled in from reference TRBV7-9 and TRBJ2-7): DTGVSQNPRHKITKRGQNVTFRCDPISEHNRLYWYRQTLGQGPEFLTYFQNEAQLEKSRLLSDRFSAERPKGSFSTLEIQRTEQGDSAMYLCASSSRLGLAGASYFGPGTRLTVT.

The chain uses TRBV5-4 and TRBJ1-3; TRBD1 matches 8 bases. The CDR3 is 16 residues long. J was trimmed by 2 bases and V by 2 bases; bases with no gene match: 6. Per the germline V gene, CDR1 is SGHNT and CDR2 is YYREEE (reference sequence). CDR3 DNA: TGTGCCAGCAGCTTACAGGGGGTTCCGACTGGAAACACCATATATTTT. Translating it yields CASSLQGVPTGNTIYF.

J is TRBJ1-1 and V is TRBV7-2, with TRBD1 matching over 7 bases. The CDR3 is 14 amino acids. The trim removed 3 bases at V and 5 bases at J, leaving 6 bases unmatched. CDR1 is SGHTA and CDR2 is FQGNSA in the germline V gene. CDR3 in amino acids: CASSFGTADTEAFF. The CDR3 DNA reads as TGTGCCAGCAGCTTTGGGACAGCGGATACTGAAGCTTTCTTT.

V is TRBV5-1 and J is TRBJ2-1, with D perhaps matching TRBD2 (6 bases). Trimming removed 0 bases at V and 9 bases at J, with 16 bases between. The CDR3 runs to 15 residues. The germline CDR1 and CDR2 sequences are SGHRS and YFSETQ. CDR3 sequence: CASSLGAGGDIEQFF. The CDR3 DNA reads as TGCGCCAGCAGCTTGGGGGCCGGAGGGGATATTGAGCAGTTCTTC.

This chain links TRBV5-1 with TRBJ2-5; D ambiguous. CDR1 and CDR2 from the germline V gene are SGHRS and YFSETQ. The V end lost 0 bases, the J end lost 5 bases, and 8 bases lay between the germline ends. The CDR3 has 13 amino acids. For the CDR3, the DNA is TGCGCCAGCAGCTTGGGCCCCAGGGAGACCCAGTACTTC. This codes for CASSLGPRETQYF. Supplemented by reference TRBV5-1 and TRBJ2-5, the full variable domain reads KAGVTQTPRYLIKTRGQQVTLSCSPISGHRSVSWYQQTPGQGLQFLFEYFSETQRNKGNFPGRFSGRQFSNSRSEMNVSTLELGDSALYLCASSLGPRETQYFGPGTRLLVL.

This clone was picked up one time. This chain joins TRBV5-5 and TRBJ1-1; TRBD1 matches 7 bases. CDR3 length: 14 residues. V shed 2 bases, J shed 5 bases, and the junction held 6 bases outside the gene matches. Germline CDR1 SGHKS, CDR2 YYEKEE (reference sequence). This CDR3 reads CASSLYDRETEAFF. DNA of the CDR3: TGTGCCAGCAGCTTATACGACAGGGAAACTGAAGCTTTCTTT.

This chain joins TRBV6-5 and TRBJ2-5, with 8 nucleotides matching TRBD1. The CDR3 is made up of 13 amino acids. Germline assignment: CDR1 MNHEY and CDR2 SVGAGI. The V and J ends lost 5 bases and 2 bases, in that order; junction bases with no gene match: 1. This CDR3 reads CASSHRGQETQYF. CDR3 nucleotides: TGTGCCAGCAGTCACAGGGGGCAAGAGACCCAGTACTTC.

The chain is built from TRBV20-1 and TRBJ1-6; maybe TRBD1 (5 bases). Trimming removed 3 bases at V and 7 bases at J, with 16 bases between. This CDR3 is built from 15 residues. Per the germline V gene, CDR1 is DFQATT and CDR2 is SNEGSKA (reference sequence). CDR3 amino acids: CSASGLAGFNSPLHF. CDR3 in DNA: TGCAGTGCTAGTGGGTTGGCAGGGTTCAATTCACCCCTCCACTTT.

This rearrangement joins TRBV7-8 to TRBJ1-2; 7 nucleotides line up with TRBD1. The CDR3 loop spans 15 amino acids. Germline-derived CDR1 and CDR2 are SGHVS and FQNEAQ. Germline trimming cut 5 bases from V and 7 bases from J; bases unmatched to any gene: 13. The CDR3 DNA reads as TGTGCCAGCAGCCCCCCGGGGACAGTCATGACTGGCTACACCTTC. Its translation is CASSPPGTVMTGYTF.

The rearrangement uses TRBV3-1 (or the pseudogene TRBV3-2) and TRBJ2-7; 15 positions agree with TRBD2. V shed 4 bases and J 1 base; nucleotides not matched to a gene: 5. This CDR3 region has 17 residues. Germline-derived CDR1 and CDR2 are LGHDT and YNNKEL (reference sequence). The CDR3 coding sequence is TGTGCCAGCAGCCTTTCTGGACTAGCGGGAGGGTCCTACGAGCAGTACTTC. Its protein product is CASSLSGLAGGSYEQYF.

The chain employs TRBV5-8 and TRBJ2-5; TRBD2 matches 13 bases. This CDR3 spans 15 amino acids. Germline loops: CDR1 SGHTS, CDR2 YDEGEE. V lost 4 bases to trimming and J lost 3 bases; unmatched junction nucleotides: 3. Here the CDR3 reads CASSLGTSGEETQYF. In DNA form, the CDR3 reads TGTGCCAGCAGCCTGGGGACTAGCGGGGAAGAGACCCAGTACTTC.

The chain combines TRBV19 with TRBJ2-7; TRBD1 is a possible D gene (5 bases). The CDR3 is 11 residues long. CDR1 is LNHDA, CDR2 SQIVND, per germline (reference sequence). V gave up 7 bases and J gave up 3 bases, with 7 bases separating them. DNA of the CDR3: TGTGCCAGTATGGACAACTACGAGCAGTACTTC. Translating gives CASMDNYEQYF.

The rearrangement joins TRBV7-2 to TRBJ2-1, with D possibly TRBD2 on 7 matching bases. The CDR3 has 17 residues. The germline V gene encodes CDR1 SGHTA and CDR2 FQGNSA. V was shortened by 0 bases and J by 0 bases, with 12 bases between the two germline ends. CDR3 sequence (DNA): TGTGCCAGCAGCTTAGCATGGGGGGGCCTCTCCTACAATGAGCAGTTCTTC. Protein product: CASSLAWGGLSYNEQFF. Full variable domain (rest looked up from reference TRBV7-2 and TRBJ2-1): GAGVSQSPSNKVTEKGKDVELRCDPISGHTALYWYRQSLGQGLEFLIYFQGNSAPDKSGLPSDRFSAERTGGSVSTLTIQRTQQEDSAVYLCASSLAWGGLSYNEQFFGPGTRLTVL.

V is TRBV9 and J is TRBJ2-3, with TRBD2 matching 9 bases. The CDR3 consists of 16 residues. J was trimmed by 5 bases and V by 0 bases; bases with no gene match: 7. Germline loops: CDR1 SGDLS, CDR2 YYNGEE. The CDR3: CASSVALGAGGDTQYF. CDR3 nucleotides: TGTGCCAGCAGCGTAGCGCTTGGAGCGGGGGGAGATACGCAGTATTTT. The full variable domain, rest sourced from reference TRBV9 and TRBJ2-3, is DSGVTQTPKHLITATGQRVTLRCSPRSGDLSVYWYQQSLDQGLQFLIQYYNGEERAKGNILERFSAQQFPDLHSELNLSSLELGDSALYFCASSVALGAGGDTQYFGPGTRLTVL.

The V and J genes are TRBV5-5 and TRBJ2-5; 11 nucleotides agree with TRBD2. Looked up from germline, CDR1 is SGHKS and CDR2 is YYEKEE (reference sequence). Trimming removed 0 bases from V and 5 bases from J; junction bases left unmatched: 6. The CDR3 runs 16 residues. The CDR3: CASSLVATSGTETQYF. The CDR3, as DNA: TGTGCCAGCAGCTTGGTAGCGACTAGCGGGACCGAGACCCAGTACTTC.

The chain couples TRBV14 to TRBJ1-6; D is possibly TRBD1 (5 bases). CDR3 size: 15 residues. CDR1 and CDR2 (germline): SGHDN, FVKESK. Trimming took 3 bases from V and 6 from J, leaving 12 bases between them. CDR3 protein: CASSQAGLRNSPLHF. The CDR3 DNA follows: TGTGCCAGCAGCCAGGCAGGGCTCCGTAATTCACCCCTCCACTTT.

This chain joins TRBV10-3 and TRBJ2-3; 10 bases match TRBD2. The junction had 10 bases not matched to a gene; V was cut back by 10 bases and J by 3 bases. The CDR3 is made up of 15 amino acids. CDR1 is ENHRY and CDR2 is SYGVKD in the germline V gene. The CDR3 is CATLRAGGRTDTQYF. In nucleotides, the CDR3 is TGTGCCACCCTACGAGCGGGGGGGCGAACAGATACGCAGTATTTT.

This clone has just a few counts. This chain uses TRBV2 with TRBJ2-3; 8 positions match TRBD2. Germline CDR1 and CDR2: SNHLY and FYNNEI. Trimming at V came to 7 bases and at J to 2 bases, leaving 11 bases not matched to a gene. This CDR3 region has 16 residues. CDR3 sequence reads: CASTPGSGVPTDTQYF. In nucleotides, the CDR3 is TGTGCCAGCACCCCGGGTAGCGGGGTTCCCACAGATACGCAGTATTTT.

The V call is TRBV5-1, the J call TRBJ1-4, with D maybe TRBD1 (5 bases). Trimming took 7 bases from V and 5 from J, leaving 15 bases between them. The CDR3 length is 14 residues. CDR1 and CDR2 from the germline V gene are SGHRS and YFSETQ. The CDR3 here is CASGTGAGNEKLFF. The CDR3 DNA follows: TGCGCCAGCGGAACTGGGGCGGGGAATGAAAAACTGTTTTTT.

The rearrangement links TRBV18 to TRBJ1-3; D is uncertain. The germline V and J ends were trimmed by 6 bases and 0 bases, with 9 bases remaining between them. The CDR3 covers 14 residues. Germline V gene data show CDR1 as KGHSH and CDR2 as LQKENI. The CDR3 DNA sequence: TGTGCCAGCTCGTCAGAAGTCTCTGGAAACACCATATATTTT. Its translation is CASSSEVSGNTIYF.

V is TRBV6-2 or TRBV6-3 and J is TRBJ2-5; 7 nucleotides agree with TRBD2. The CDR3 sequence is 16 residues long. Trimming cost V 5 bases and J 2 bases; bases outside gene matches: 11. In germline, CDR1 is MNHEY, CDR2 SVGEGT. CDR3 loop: CASSIPASGVQETQYF. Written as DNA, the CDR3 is TGTGCCAGCAGTATCCCCGCTAGCGGTGTTCAAGAGACCCAGTACTTC.

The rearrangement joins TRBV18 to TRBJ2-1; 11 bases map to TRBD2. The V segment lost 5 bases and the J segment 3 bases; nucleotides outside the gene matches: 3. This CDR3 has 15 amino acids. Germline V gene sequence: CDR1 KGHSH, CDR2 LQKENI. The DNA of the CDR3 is TGTGCCAGCTCATCCGGACTAGCGGGCTACAATGAGCAGTTCTTC. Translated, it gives CASSSGLAGYNEQFF. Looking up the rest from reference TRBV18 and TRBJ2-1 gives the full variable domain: NAGVMQNPRHLVRRRGQEARLRCSPMKGHSHVYWYRQLPEEGLKFMVYLQKENIIDESGMPKERFSAEFPKEGPSILRIQQVVRGDSAAYFCASSSGLAGYNEQFFGPGTRLTVL.

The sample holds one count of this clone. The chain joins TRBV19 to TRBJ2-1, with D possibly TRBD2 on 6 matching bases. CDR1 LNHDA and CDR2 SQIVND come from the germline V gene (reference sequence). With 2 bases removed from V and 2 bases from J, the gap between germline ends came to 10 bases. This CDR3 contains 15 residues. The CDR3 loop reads CASSIIGGPYNEQFF. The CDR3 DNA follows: TGTGCCAGTAGTATAATCGGGGGACCCTACAATGAGCAGTTCTTC. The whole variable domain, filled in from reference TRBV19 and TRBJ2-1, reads DGGITQSPKYLFRKEGQNVTLSCEQNLNHDAMYWYRQDPGQGLRLIYYSQIVNDFQKGDIAEGYSVSREKKESFPLTVTSAQKNPTAFYLCASSIIGGPYNEQFFGPGTRLTVL.

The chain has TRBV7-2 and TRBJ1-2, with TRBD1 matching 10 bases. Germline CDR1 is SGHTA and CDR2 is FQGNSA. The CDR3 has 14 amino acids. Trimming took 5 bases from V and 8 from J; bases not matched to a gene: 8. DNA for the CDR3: TGTGCCAGCAGCCCCCGACAGGGGGCGGTAGGCTACACCTTC. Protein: CASSPRQGAVGYTF.

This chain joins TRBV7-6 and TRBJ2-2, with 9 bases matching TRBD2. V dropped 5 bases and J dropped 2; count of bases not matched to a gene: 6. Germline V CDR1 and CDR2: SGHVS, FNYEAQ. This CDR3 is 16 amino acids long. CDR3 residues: CASSQYSGSNTGELFF. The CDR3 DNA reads TGTGCCAGCAGCCAATATAGCGGGAGCAACACCGGGGAGCTGTTTTTT.